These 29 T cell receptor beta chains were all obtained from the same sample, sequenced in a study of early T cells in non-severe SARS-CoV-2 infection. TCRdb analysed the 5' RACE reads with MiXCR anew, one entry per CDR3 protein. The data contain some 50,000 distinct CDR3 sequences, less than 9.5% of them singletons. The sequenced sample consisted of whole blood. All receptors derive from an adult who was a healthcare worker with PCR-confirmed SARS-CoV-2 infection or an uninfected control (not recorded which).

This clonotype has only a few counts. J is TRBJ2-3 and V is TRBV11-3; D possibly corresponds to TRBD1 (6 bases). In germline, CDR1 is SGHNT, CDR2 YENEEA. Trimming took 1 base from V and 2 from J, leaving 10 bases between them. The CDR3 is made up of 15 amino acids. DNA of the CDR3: TGTGCCAGCAGCTTAGGGGGACATCACACAGATACGCAGTATTTT. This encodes CASSLGGHHTDTQYF.

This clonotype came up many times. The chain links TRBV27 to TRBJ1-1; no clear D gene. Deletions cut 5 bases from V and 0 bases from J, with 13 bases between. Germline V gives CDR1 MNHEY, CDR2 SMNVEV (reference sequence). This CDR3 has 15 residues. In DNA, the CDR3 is TGTGCCAGCAGTCCGCGAGGGTCAATGAACACTGAAGCTTTCTTT. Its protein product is CASSPRGSMNTEAFF.

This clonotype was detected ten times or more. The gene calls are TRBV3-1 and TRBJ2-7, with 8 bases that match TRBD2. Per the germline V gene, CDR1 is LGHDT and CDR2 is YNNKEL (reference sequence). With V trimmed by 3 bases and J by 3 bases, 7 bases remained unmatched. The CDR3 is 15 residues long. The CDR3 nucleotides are TGTGCCAGCAGCCATCTCGGGACTAGGTTCTACGAGCAGTACTTC. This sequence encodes CASSHLGTRFYEQYF.

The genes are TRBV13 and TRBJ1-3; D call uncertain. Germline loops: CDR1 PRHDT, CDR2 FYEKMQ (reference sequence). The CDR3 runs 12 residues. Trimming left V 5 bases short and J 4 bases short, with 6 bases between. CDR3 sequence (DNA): TGTGCCAGCAGCGAAAGGGGAAACACCATATATTTT. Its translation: CASSERGNTIYF. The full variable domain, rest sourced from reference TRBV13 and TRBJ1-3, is AAGVIQSPRHLIKEKRETATLKCYPIPRHDTVYWYQQGPGQDPQFLISFYEKMQSDKGSIPDRFSAQQFSDYHSELNMSSLELGDSALYFCASSERGNTIYFGEGSWLTVV.

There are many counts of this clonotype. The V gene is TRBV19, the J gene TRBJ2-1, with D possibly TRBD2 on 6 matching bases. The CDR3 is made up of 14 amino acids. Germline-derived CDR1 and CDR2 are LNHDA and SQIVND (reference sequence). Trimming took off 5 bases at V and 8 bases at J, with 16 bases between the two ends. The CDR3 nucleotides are TGTGCCAGTAGTCCGGGACTCCCCGGCTATGAGCAGTTCTTC. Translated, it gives CASSPGLPGYEQFF.

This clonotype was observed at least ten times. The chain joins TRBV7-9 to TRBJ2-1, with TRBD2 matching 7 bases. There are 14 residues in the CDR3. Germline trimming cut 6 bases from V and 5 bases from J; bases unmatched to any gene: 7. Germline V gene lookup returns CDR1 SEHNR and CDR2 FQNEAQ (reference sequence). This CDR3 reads CASRREYGHNEQFF. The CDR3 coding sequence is TGTGCCAGCAGGCGGGAGTACGGCCACAATGAGCAGTTCTTC.

CDR3 nucleotides: TGTGCCAGCAGCTTAGAGGGGAGGACCGGGGAGCTGTTTTTT. Translating gives CASSLEGRTGELFF. The chain joins TRBV7-2 to TRBJ2-2; D possibly corresponds to TRBD2 (6 bases). Germline lookup yields CDR1 SGHTA and CDR2 FQGNSA. The V end was cut by 1 base, the J end by 5 bases, with 8 bases between. The CDR3 sequence is 14 residues long.

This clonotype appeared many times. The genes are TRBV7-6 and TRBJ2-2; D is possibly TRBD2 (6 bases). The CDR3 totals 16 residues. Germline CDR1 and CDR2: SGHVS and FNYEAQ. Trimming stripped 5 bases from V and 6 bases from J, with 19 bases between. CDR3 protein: CASSGRREGGPGELFF. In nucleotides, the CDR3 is TGTGCCAGCAGCGGTCGGCGGGAAGGTGGGCCCGGGGAGCTGTTTTTT.

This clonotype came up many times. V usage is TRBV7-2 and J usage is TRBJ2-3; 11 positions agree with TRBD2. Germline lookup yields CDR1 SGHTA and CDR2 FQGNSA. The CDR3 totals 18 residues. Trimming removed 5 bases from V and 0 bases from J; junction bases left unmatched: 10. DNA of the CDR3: TGTGCCAGCAGCCGATCGGGCCTAGCGGGGGGAAGCACAGATACGCAGTATTTT. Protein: CASSRSGLAGGSTDTQYF.

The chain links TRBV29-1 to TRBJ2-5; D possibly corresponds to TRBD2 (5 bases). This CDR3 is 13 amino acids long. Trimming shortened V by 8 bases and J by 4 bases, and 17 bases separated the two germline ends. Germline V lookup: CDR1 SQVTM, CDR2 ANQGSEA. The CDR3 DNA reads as TGCAGCTCTTTGAGGGAAGAGACAGAGACCCAGTACTTC. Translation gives CSSLREETETQYF.

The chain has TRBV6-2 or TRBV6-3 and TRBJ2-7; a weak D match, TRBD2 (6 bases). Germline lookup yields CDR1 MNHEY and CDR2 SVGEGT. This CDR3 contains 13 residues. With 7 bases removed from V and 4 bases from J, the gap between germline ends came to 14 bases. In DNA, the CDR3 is TGTGCCAGCACCGAGGACTACTTGTACGAGCAGTACTTC. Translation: CASTEDYLYEQYF.

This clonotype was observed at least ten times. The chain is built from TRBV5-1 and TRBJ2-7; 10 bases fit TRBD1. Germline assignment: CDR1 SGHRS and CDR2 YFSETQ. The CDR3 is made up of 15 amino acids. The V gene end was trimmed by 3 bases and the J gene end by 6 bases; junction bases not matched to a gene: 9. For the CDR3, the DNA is TGCGCCAGCAGCTCCCTGGGGACAGGGGAATCCGAGCAGTACTTC. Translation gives CASSSLGTGESEQYF.

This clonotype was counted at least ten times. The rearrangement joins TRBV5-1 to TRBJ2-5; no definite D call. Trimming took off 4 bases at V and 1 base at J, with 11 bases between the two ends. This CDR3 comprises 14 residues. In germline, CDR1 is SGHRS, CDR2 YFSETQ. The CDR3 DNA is TGCGCCAGCAGCGAACAGAAACCCCAAGAGACCCAGTACTTC. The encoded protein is CASSEQKPQETQYF.

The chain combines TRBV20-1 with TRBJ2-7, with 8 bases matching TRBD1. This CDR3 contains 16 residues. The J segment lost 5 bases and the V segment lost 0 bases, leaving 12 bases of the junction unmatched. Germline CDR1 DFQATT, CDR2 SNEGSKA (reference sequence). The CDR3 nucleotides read TGCAGTGCTAGAGATCCGAACAGGGGGGCTTTTGACGAGCAGTACTTC. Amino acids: CSARDPNRGAFDEQYF.

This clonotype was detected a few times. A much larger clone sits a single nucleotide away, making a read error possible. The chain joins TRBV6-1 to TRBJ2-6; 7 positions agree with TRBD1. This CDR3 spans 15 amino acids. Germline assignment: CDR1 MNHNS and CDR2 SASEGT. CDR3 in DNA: TGTGCCAGCAGGAGGGACAGATCTGGGACCAACGTCCTGACTTTC. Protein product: CASRRDRSGTNVLTF.

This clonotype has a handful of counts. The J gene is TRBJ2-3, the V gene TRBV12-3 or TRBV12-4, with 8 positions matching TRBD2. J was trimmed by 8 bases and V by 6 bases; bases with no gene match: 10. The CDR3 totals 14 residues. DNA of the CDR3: TGTGCCAGCAGCAGCGCACGGGAGGGCGGTACGCAGTATTTT. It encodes CASSSAREGGTQYF.

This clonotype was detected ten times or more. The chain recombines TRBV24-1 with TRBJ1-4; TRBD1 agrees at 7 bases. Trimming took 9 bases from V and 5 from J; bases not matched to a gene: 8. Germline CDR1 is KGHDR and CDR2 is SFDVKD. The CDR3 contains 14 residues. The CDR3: CATADGTANEKLFF. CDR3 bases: TGTGCCACCGCAGATGGGACAGCGAATGAAAAACTGTTTTTT.

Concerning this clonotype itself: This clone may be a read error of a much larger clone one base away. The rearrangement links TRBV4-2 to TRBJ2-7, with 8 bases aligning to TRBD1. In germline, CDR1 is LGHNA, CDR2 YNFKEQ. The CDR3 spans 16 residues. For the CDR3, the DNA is TGTGTCAGCAGCCCAGACTACGGGACAGGTTCCTACGAGCAGTACTTC. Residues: CVSSPDYGTGSYEQYF.

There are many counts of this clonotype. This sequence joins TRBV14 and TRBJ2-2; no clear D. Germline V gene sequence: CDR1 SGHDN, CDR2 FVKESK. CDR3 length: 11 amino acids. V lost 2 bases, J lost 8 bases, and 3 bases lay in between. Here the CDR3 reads CASSQRGELFF. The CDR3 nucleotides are TGTGCCAGCAGCCAACGAGGGGAGCTGTTTTTT.

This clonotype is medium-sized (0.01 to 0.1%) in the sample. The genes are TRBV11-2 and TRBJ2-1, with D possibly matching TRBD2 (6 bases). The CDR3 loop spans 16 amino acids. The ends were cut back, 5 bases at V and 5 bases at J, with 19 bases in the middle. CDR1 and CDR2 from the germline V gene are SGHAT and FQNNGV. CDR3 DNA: TGTGCCAGCAGCGTACTATCCGGGACTGAAAACAATGAGCAGTTCTTC. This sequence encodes CASSVLSGTENNEQFF. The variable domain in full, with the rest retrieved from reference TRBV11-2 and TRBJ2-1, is EAGVAQSPRYKIIEKRQSVAFWCNPISGHATLYWYQQILGQGPKLLIQFQNNGVVDDSQLPKDRFSAERLKGVDSTLKIQPAKLEDSAVYLCASSVLSGTENNEQFFGPGTRLTVL.

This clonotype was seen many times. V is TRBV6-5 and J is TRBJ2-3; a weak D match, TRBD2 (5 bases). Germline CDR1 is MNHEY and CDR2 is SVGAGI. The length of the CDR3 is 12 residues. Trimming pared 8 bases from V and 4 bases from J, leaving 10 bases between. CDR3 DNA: TGTGCCAGCGCGCGGGTCGCAGATACGCAGTATTTT. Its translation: CASARVADTQYF.

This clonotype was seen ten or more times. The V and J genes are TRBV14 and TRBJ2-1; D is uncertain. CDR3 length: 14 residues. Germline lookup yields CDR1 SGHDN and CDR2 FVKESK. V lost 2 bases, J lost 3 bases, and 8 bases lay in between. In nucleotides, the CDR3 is TGTGCCAGCAGCCAAAAAGGGTTCTACAATGAGCAGTTCTTC. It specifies CASSQKGFYNEQFF.

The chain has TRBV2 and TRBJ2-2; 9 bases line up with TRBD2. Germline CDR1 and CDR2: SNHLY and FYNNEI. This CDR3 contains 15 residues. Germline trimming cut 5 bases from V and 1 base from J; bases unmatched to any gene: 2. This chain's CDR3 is CASSRLAVNTGELFF. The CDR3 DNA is TGTGCCAGCAGTCGACTAGCGGTGAACACCGGGGAGCTGTTTTTT.

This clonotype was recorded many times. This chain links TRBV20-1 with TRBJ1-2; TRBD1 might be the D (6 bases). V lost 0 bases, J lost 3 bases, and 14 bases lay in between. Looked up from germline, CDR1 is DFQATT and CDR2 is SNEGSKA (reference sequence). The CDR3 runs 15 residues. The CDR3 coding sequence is TGCAGTGCTAGAGATCCCCGGGACATAGACTATGGCTACACCTTC. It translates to CSARDPRDIDYGYTF.

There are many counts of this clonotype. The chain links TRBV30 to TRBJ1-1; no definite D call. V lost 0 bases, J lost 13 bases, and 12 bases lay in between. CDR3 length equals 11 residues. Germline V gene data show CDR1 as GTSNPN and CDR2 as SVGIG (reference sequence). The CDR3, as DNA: TGTGCCTGGAGTGTAGGTGGCGCCGGTTTCTTT. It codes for CAWSVGGAGFF.

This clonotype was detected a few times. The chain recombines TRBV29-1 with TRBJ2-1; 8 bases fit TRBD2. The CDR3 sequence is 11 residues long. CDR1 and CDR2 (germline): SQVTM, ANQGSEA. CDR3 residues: CTVRAGAEQFF. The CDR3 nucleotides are TGCACTGTGAGAGCGGGGGCTGAGCAGTTCTTC.

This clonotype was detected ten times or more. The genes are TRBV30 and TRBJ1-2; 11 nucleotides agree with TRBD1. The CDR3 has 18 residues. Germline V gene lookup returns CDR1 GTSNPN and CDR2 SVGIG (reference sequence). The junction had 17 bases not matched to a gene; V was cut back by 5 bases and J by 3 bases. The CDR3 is CAWEMIRDRGSLDYGYTF. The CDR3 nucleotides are TGTGCCTGGGAAATGATCCGGGACAGGGGGTCTTTAGACTATGGCTACACCTTC.

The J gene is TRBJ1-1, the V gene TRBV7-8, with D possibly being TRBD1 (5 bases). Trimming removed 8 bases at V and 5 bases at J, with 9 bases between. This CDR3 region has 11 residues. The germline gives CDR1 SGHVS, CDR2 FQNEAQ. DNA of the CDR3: TGTGCCAGCCTTGGGGCTACTGAAGCTTTCTTT. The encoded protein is CASLGATEAFF. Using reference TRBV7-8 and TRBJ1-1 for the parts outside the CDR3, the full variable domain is GAGVSQSPRYKVAKRGQDVALRCDPISGHVSLFWYQQALGQGPEFLTYFQNEAQLDKSGLPSDRFFAERPEGSVSTLKIQRTQQEDSAVYLCASLGATEAFFGQGTRLTVV.

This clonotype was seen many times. The CDR3 sequence is CASSPAGHRSYNEQFF. The CDR3, as DNA: TGCGCCAGCAGCCCCGCAGGACACCGCTCCTACAATGAGCAGTTCTTC. The V call is TRBV5-1, the J call TRBJ2-1; TRBD1 might be the D (5 bases). CDR1 SGHRS and CDR2 YFSETQ come from the germline V gene. The V gene lost 4 bases and the J gene lost 0 bases, with 14 bases spanning the gap. The CDR3 length is 16 residues.